This TCR beta chain was recovered during a study of identical twins. Whole-study results and caveats: There was more out-of-frame TCR alpha sharing in monozygotic twins than models estimated. Surplus twin overlap in beta out-of-frame sequences was less pronounced.

This CDR3 is built from 17 residues. Looked up from germline, CDR1 is LNHNV and CDR2 is YYDKDF (reference sequence). With 4 bases removed from V and 4 bases from J, the gap between germline ends came to 22 bases. One entry per CDR3 protein results from TCRdb running MiXCR on the 5' RACE reads. The table has hundreds of thousands of distinct CDR3 sequences, roughly an eighth seen once; the top ten hold around 7.2%. Comments on this clonotype: Its specificity is not known.

These data also featured in a second study, about yellow fever vaccine responses in identical twins.

Source material: CD8+ T cells sorted from blood. This sequence was found in a woman between 18 and 29 years old in good health. The rearrangement uses TRBV15 and TRBJ2-5; D possibly corresponds to TRBD1 (7 bases). The CDR3 reads CATSTSDREDTGETQYF. DNA of the CDR3: TGTGCCACCAGCACCTCCGACAGGGAGGATACAGGAGAGACCCAGTACTTC. The entire variable domain, with the rest obtained from reference TRBV15 and TRBJ2-5, is as follows: DAMVIQNPRYQVTQFGKPVTLSCSQTLNHNVMYWYQQKSSQAPKLLFHYYDKDFNNEADTPDNFQSRRPNTSFCFLDIRSPGLGDTAMYLCATSTSDREDTGETQYFGPGTRLLVL.